This note documents a single T cell receptor beta chain sequence. Its specificity is unknown. Separate cDNA molecules each had unique molecular identifiers attached to them. TCRdb processed the 5' RACE reads anew with MiXCR; each CDR3 protein has one entry. This table has about 60,000 distinct CDR3 sequences, 5.6% appearing once. This entry is derived from a study of early T cells in non-severe SARS-CoV-2 infection. Study-wide background: Bulk RNA from unsorted whole blood was sequenced; chains were unpaired.

Regarding the study as a whole: Matching results from VDJdb favored anti-spike CD8 responses, leaving private and CD4 specificities undetected.

With 1 base clipped from V and 4 bases from J, the junction kept 6 bases outside the gene matches. The CDR3 runs 16 residues. CDR1 SEHNR and CDR2 FQNEAQ come from the germline V gene (reference sequence). The TCR was taken from an adult who was a healthcare worker with PCR-confirmed SARS-CoV-2 infection or an uninfected control (not recorded which). The rearrangement uses TRBV7-9 and TRBJ2-5, with TRBD2 matching 10 bases. The specimen was whole blood. This chain's CDR3 is CASSLGERGGGETQYF. In DNA, the CDR3 is TGTGCCAGCAGCTTAGGAGAGCGGGGGGGCGGAGAGACCCAGTACTTC.